This is a list of T cell receptor beta chains from one sample in a study of glioma-infiltrating T cells. TCRdb ran MiXCR on the multiplex PCR reads and lists one entry per CDR3 protein. The repertoire holds under 130,000 distinct CDR3 sequences, with approximately 28% as singletons. Material for sequencing was glioma tissue, nonneoplastic brain tissue, or PBMCs (not recorded which). These TCRs come from a human donor with low-grade glioma or glioblastoma, undergoing nonglioma brain surgery, or in good health (not recorded which). CDR3s include the opening cysteine and the closing phenylalanine or tryptophan. D genes are given only for firm matches. A row's size may be missing; if present it is once, few, many or a size class.

V,size,D,J,CDR3,DNA
TRBV19,large,NA,TRBJ1-1,CASSIFRGDEAFF,TGTGCCAGTAGTATATTTCGAGGTGATGAAGCTTTCTTT
TRBV19,many,TRBD1,TRBJ2-7,CASVGQASYEQYF,TGTGCCAGTGTGGGACAGGCGTCCTACGAGCAGTACTTC
TRBV28,many,NA,TRBJ2-5,CASSRARPKQETQYF,TGTGCCAGCAGTCGAGCCCGCCCCAAACAAGAGACCCAGTACTTC
TRBV12-3/TRBV12-4,many,TRBD1,TRBJ1-2,CASSLSGTVAYGYTF,TGTGCCAGCAGTTTGTCCGGGACAGTGGCCTATGGCTACACCTTC
TRBV11-2,few,TRBD1,TRBJ1-4,CASSHPTGGFEKLFF,TGTGCCAGCAGCCATCCCACAGGGGGCTTTGAAAAACTGTTTTTT
TRBV20-1,many,NA,TRBJ2-5,CSAVGTPLLETQYF,TGCAGTGCCGTCGGGACTCCCCTTCTGGAGACCCAGTACTTC
TRBV27,many,NA,TRBJ2-3,CASSLKTSTDTQYF,TGTGCCAGCAGTTTAAAGACTTCCACAGATACGCAGTATTTT
TRBV4-3,many,NA,TRBJ1-2,CASSQDWLGNYGYTF,TGCGCCAGCAGCCAAGATTGGTTGGGAAACTATGGCTACACCTTC
TRBV20-1,NA,NA,TRBJ2-7,CSARANAQPSYEHYF,TGCAGTGCTAGAGCAAATGCCCAGCCTAGCTACGAGCATTACTTC
TRBV3-1,many,TRBD1,TRBJ1-3,CASSQGQGKGHSSGNTIYF,TGTGCCAGCAGCCAAGGACAGGGGAAGGGCCACTCTTCTGGAAACACCATATATTTT
TRBV7-6,NA,NA,TRBJ1-1,CASSLGGSHTEAFF,TGTGCCAGCAGCTTAGGGGGTTCGCACACTGAAGCTTTCTTT
TRBV7-9,NA,NA,TRBJ1-3,CASSFGPGQGNTIYF,TGTGCCAGCAGCTTCGGACCGGGACAAGGAAACACCATATATTTT
TRBV7-6,few,NA,TRBJ2-5,CASSLVNEETQYF,TGTGCCAGCAGCTTAGTAAACGAAGAGACCCAGTACTTC
TRBV5-4,many,TRBD1,TRBJ1-1,CASSLSITGGTEAFF,TGTGCCAGCAGCTTATCGATTACAGGGGGGACTGAAGCTTTCTTT
TRBV29-1,NA,NA,TRBJ1-4,CSAWVPSTNEKLFF,TGCAGCGCTTGGGTACCTTCAACTAATGAAAAACTGTTTTTT
TRBV6-1,many,TRBD2,TRBJ2-7,CASSEELAGIREQYF,TGTGCCAGCAGTGAAGAACTAGCGGGGATACGGGAGCAGTACTTC
TRBV28,few,TRBD2,TRBJ2-3,CASRIAGGPRTDTQYF,TGTGCCAGCAGGATAGCGGGGGGGCCCCGCACAGATACGCAGTATTTT
TRBV6-1,many,NA,TRBJ2-3,CASIQADTQYF,TGTGCCAGCATCCAGGCAGATACGCAGTATTTT
TRBV20-1,many,NA,TRBJ1-2,CSARPGALGYTF,TGCAGTGCTAGACCGGGGGCGCTTGGCTACACCTTC
TRBV9,NA,NA,TRBJ2-3,CASSPAGLTNTDTQYF,TGTGCCAGCAGCCCCGCGGGCCTCACAAACACAGATACGCAGTATTTT
TRBV18,NA,TRBD1,TRBJ1-2,CASAPGQKEGYGYTF,TGTGCCAGTGCGCCGGGACAGAAGGAGGGCTATGGCTACACCTTC
TRBV12-3/TRBV12-4,many,NA,TRBJ1-5,CASSLDDLSNQPQHF,TGTGCCAGCAGTTTAGATGACCTTAGCAATCAGCCCCAGCATTTT
TRBV20-1,once,NA,TRBJ2-7,CSAVQGIPPYEQYF,TGCAGTGCTGTCCAGGGGATCCCCCCGTACGAGCAGTACTTC
TRBV7-2,many,NA,TRBJ2-2,CASSLELASGELFF,TGTGCCAGCAGCTTAGAACTAGCAAGTGGGGAGCTGTTTTTT
TRBV7-2,many,NA,TRBJ1-1,CASSMTGRVTEAFF,TGTGCCAGCAGCATGACAGGCAGGGTCACTGAAGCTTTCTTT
TRBV30,NA,NA,TRBJ2-2,CAWSVRGRETGELFF,TGTGCCTGGAGTGTACGCGGCAGGGAGACCGGGGAGCTGTTTTTT
TRBV13,NA,NA,TRBJ2-2,CASSLAKTGRGTGELFF,TGTGCCAGCAGCTTGGCCAAGACAGGGCGGGGCACCGGGGAGCTGTTTTTT
TRBV28,few,NA,TRBJ2-7,CASSLWSPYEQYF,TGTGCCAGCAGTTTATGGTCCCCCTACGAGCAGTACTTC
TRBV11-1,NA,NA,TRBJ2-1,CASSLAQRVEQFF,TGTGCCAGCAGCTTAGCACAACGGGTTGAGCAGTTCTTC
TRBV4-3,few,NA,TRBJ1-6,CASSVNLGNSPLHF,TGCGCCAGCAGTGTAAATCTCGGGAATTCACCCCTCCACTTT
TRBV28,many,TRBD1,TRBJ1-1,CASSSQGAMNTEAFF,TGTGCCAGCAGTTCACAGGGGGCGATGAACACTGAAGCTTTCTTT
TRBV6-1,many,TRBD1,TRBJ1-6,CASSDRADSALHF,TGTGCCAGCAGCGACAGGGCAGATTCGGCCCTCCACTTT
TRBV7-3,NA,NA,TRBJ2-7,CASSLGAGRVYEQYF,TGTGCCAGCAGCTTAGGGGCAGGACGAGTATACGAGCAGTACTTC
TRBV6-1,few,TRBD1,TRBJ2-6,CASTDQVGGRSGANVLTF,TGTGCCAGCACCGATCAAGTAGGGGGCCGCTCTGGGGCCAACGTCCTGACTTTC
TRBV11-3,medium-sized,TRBD2,TRBJ2-1,CASSLTSGVIGYNEQFF,TGTGCCAGCAGCTTGACTAGCGGGGTAATAGGGTACAATGAGCAGTTCTTC
TRBV4-3,few,NA,TRBJ2-7,CASSQSPRDEQYF,TGCGCCAGCAGCCAAAGCCCCAGGGACGAGCAGTACTTC
TRBV18,many,NA,TRBJ1-1,CASTMNTEAFF,TGTGCCAGCACTATGAACACTGAAGCTTTCTTT
TRBV3-1,NA,TRBD2,TRBJ2-5,CASSQVVAGKETKYF,TGTGCCAGCAGCCAAGTTGTAGCGGGGAAAGAGACCAAGTACTTC
TRBV4-2,many,NA,TRBJ2-2,CASSQERRKNTGELFF,TGTGCCAGCAGCCAAGAGCGGCGGAAGAACACCGGGGAGCTGTTTTTT
TRBV24-1,many,NA,TRBJ2-2,CATSDPGTPANTGELFF,TGTGCCACCAGTGATCCAGGGACACCTGCGAACACCGGGGAGCTGTTTTTT
TRBV9,few,NA,TRBJ1-1,CASSIGDFTEAFF,TGTGCCAGCAGCATTGGGGATTTCACTGAAGCTTTCTTT
TRBV10-3,few,TRBD2,TRBJ2-3,CAISESGGETDTQYF,TGTGCCATCAGTGAGTCCGGGGGGGAGACAGATACGCAGTATTTT
TRBV7-9,many,NA,TRBJ1-3,CASSLIGNTIYF,TGTGCCAGCAGCTTAATCGGAAACACCATATATTTT
TRBV7-6,few,NA,TRBJ2-7,CASSPPDGTYEQYF,TGTGCCAGCAGCCCGCCCGACGGAACCTACGAGCAGTACTTC
TRBV7-2,many,NA,TRBJ1-2,CASQQGPGEGYTF,TGTGCCAGCCAGCAGGGGCCCGGAGAGGGCTACACCTTC